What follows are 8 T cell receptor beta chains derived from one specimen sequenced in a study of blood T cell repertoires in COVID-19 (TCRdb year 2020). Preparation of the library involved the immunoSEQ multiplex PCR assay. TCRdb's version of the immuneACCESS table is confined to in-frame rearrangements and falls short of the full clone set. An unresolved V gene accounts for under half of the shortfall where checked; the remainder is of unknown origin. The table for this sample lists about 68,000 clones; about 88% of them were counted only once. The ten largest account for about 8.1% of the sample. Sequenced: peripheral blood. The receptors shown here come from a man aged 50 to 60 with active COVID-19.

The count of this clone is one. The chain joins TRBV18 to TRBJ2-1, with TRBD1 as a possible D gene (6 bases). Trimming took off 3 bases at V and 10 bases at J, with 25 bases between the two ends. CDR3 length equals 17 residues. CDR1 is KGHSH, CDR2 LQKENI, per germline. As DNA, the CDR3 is TGTGCCAGCTCACCTAGGAGGCCAGGGGCTCGGCCAGAGGAGCAGTTCTTC. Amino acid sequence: CASSPRRPGARPEEQFF. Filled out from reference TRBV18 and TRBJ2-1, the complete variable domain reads NAGVMQNPRHLVRRRGQEARLRCSPMKGHSHVYWYRQLPEEGLKFMVYLQKENIIDESGMPKERFSAEFPKEGPSILRIQQVVRGDSAAYFCASSPRRPGARPEEQFFGPGTRLTVL.

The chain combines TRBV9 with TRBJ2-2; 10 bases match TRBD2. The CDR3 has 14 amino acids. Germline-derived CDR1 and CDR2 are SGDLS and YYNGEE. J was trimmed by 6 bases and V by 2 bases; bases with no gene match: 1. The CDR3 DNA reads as TGTGCCAGCAGCGTCGGGACTAGCGCCGGGGAGCTGTTTTTT. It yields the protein CASSVGTSAGELFF.

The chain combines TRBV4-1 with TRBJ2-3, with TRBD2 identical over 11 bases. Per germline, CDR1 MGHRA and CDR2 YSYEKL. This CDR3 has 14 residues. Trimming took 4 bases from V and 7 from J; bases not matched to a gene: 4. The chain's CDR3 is CASSPGTSGNTQYF. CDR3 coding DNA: TGCGCCAGCAGCCCCGGGACTAGCGGTAATACGCAGTATTTT.

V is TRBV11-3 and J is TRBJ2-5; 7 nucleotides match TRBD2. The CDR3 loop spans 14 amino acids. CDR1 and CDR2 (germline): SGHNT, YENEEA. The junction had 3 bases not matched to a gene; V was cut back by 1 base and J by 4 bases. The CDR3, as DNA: TGTGCCAGCAGCTTAGGGGGAGGGCCAGAGACCCAGTACTTC. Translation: CASSLGGGPETQYF.

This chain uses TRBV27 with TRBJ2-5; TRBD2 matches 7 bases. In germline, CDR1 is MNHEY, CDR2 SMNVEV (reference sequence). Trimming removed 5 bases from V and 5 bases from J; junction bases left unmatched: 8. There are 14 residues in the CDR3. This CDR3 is CASSPRTGGETQYF. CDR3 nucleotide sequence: TGTGCCAGCAGTCCGCGGACCGGGGGGGAGACCCAGTACTTC.

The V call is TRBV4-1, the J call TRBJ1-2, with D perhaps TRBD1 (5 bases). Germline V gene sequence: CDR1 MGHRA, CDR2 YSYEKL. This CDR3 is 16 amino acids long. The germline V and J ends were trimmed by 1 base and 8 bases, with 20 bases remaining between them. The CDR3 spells CASSQGTGPRDSGYTF. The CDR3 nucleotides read TGCGCCAGCAGCCAAGGGACCGGCCCCCGGGACTCCGGCTACACCTTC.

This CDR3 reads CASSYGTGVRYGYTF. CDR3 nucleotides: TGTGCCAGCAGTTACGGAACAGGGGTTCGGTATGGCTACACCTTC. The J gene is TRBJ1-2, the V gene TRBV6-2 or TRBV6-3; 7 bases align to TRBD1. Trimming at V came to 2 bases and at J to 5 bases, leaving 8 bases not matched to a gene. Germline lookup yields CDR1 MNHEY and CDR2 SVGEGT. The CDR3 is made up of 15 amino acids.

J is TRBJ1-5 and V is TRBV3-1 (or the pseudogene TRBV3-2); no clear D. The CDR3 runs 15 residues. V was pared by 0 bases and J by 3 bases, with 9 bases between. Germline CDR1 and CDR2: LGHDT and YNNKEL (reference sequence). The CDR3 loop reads CASSQDRGTNQPQHF. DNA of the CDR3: TGTGCCAGCAGCCAAGATCGGGGTACCAATCAGCCCCAGCATTTT.